This T cell receptor beta chain was captured by sequencing in a study of CD8 T cells in ankylosing spondylitis. Study outcomes and limitations: CD8+ by phenotype, disease-linked clones were relatively rare in peripheral blood. The study looked at matched synovial fluid samples from ankylosing spondylitis patients. Disease-linked clones were reported to be significantly enriched there.

This clonotype was found many times. Its antigen remains unknown. CDR1 and CDR2 (germline): SGHRS, YFSETQ. With 6 bases removed from V and 4 bases from J, the gap between germline ends came to 9 bases. CDR3 length: 12 residues. 5'-RACE, quantitative and with molecular barcodes, yielded the TCR beta libraries. Via MiXCR, TCRdb re-called the 5' RACE reads, giving one row per CDR3 protein. The repertoire holds around 130,000 distinct CDR3 sequences, with about a tenth as singletons. This sequence was found in a male donor with ankylosing spondylitis or in good health (not recorded which). The chain links TRBV5-1 to TRBJ2-3; D not certain. Sequenced material: blood, either unsorted or a sorted T cell fraction (not recorded which). CDR3 sequence: CASTGPADTQYF. The DNA for the CDR3 is TGCGCCAGCACAGGACCCGCAGATACGCAGTATTTT. Full variable domain (missing parts from reference TRBV5-1 and TRBJ2-3): KAGVTQTPRYLIKTRGQQVTLSCSPISGHRSVSWYQQTPGQGLQFLFEYFSETQRNKGNFPGRFSGRQFSNSRSEMNVSTLELGDSALYLCASTGPADTQYFGPGTRLTVL.